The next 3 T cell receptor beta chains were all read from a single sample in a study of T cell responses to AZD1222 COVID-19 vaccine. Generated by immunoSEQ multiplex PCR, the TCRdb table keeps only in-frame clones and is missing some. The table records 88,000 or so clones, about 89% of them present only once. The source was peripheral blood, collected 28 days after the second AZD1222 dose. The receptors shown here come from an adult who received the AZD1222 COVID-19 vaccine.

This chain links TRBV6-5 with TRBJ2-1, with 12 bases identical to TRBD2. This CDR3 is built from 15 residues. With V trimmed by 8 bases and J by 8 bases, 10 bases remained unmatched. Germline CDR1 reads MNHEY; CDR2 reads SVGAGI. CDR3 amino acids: CASSKASGGADEQFF. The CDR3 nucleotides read TGTGCCAGCTCCAAGGCTAGCGGGGGGGCCGATGAGCAGTTCTTC.

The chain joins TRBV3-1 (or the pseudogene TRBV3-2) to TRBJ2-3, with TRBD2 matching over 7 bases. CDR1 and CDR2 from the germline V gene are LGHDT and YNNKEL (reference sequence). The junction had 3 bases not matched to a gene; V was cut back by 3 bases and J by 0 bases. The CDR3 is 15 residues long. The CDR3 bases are TGTGCCAGCAGCCAGGGGACTAAAAGCACAGATACGCAGTATTTT. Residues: CASSQGTKSTDTQYF.

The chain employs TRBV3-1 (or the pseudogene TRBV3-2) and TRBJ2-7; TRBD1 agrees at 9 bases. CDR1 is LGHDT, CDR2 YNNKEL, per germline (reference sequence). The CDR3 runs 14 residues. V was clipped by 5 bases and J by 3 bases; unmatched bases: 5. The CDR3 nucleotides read TGTGCCAGCAGCTTTCGGACAGGGGACTACGAGCAGTACTTC. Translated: CASSFRTGDYEQYF.